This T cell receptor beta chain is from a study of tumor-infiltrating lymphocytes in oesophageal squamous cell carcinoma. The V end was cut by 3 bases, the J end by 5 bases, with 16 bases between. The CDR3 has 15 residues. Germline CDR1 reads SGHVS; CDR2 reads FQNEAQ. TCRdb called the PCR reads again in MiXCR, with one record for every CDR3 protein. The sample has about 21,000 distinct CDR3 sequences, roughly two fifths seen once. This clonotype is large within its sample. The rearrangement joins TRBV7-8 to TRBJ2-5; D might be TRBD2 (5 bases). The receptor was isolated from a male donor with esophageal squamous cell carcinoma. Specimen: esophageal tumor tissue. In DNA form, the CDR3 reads TGTGCCAGCAGCTTGTTTGAAGCGGTTCTCGAGACCCAGTACTTC. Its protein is CASSLFEAVLETQYF.